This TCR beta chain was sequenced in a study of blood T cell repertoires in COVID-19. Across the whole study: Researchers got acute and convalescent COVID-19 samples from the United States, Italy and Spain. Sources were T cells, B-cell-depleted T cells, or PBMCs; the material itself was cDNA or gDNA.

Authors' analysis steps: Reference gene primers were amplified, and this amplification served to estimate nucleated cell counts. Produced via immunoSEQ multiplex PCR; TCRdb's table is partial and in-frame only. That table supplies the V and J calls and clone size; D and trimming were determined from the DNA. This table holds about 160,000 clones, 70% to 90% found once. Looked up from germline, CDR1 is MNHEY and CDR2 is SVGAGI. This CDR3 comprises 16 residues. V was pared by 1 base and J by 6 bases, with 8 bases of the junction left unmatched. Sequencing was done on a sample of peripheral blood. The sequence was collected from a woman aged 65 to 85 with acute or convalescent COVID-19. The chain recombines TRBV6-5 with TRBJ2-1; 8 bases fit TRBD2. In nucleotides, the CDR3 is TGTGCCAGCAGTTACTTGTCCAGCGGGAGAGGCAATGAGCAGTTCTTC. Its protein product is CASSYLSSGRGNEQFF.